Presented here are 21 T cell receptor beta chains from one specimen sequenced in a study of graft-versus-host responses after intestinal transplantation. These receptors' targets are unknown. TCRdb keeps only in-frame clones here, not all; method: immunoSEQ multiplex PCR. The sample lists 84,000 or so clones, approximately 82% occurring once. Sequenced material: unstimulated CD4+ T cells sorted from spleen or lymph node cells, taken before intestinal transplant. The receptors stem from a human donor who received an intestinal transplant.

The J gene is TRBJ2-5, the V gene TRBV6-5; D is possibly TRBD2 (10 bases). Germline V CDR1 and CDR2: MNHEY, SVGAGI. The CDR3 totals 15 residues. V was clipped by 6 bases and J by 5 bases, with 19 bases between them. The CDR3 DNA follows: TGTGCCAGCAGGACGACAGGGGGACTAGCGGAGACCCAGTACTTC. Amino acids: CASRTTGGLAETQYF.

The genes are TRBV5-5 and TRBJ2-7; 9 bases agree with TRBD1. Germline CDR1 and CDR2: SGHKS and YYEKEE (reference sequence). This CDR3 comprises 14 residues. V lost 4 bases and J lost 3; bases outside the gene matches: 5. CDR3 residues: CASSGGTGIYEQYF. The CDR3 DNA reads TGTGCCAGCAGCGGGGGGACAGGGATCTACGAGCAGTACTTC. Full variable domain (missing parts from reference TRBV5-5 and TRBJ2-7): DAGVTQSPTHLIKTRGQQVTLRCSPISGHKSVSWYQQVLGQGPQFIFQYYEKEERGRGNFPDRFSARQFPNYSSELNVNALLLGDSALYLCASSGGTGIYEQYFGPGTRLTVT.

The chain employs TRBV6-1 and TRBJ2-3, with TRBD2 matching over 11 bases. Germline CDR1 reads MNHNS; CDR2 reads SASEGT. V gave up 0 bases and J gave up 1 base; unmatched junction bases: 0. The CDR3 has 16 amino acids. This chain's CDR3 is CASSEALAGGTDTQYF. CDR3 in DNA: TGTGCCAGCAGTGAAGCACTAGCGGGAGGCACAGATACGCAGTATTTT.

V is TRBV28 and J is TRBJ2-7; the D gene is possibly TRBD1 (5 bases). Germline V CDR1 and CDR2: MDHEN, SYDVKM. Trimming took 2 bases from V and 5 from J, leaving 16 bases between them. CDR3 length: 15 residues. CDR3 sequence: CASSLGSGNLDEQYF. The CDR3 DNA follows: TGTGCCAGCAGTTTAGGCTCAGGGAACCTGGACGAGCAGTACTTC.

The genes are TRBV7-6 and TRBJ1-1, with no clear D. The V gene's germline CDR1 is SGHVS and CDR2 FNYEAQ. This CDR3 contains 13 residues. Trimming pared 5 bases from V and 1 base from J, leaving 8 bases between. CDR3 in DNA: TGTGCCAGCAGCGACTACAGGAACACTGAAGCTTTCTTT. This codes for CASSDYRNTEAFF.

The chain uses TRBV25-1 and TRBJ2-3; 7 bases are shared with TRBD2. Germline CDR1 is MGHDK and CDR2 is SYGVNS. The CDR3 extends over 16 amino acids. V trimming: 1 base; J trimming: 2 bases; junction bases outside the gene matches: 6. This CDR3 reads CASSEWGGVSTDTQYF. DNA for the CDR3: TGTGCCAGCAGTGAATGGGGAGGGGTTTCCACAGATACGCAGTATTTT. The whole variable domain, filled in from reference TRBV25-1 and TRBJ2-3, reads EADIYQTPRYLVIGTGKKITLECSQTMGHDKMYWYQQDPGMELHLIHYSYGVNSTEKGDLSSESTVSRIRTEHFPLTLESARPSHTSQYLCASSEWGGVSTDTQYFGPGTRLTVL.

This chain uses TRBV18 with TRBJ1-5; maybe TRBD1 (5 bases). This CDR3 region has 15 residues. Trimming removed 1 base from V and 0 bases from J, with 7 bases in between. Germline CDR1 and CDR2: KGHSH and LQKENI. Written as DNA, the CDR3 is TGTGCCAGCTCACCACTCGGACATAGCAATCAGCCCCAGCATTTT. Amino acids: CASSPLGHSNQPQHF.

This chain connects TRBV5-1 to TRBJ1-2; D may be TRBD1 (5 bases). Looked up from germline, CDR1 is SGHRS and CDR2 is YFSETQ. This CDR3 has 15 residues. V lost 1 base to trimming and J lost 5 bases, with 15 bases between them. This CDR3 is CASSLPVGTGYGYTF. The CDR3 DNA is TGCGCCAGCAGCTTGCCTGTGGGGACTGGGTATGGCTACACCTTC.

The chain is built from TRBV5-1 and TRBJ2-3, with 9 bases fitting TRBD2. The germline V gene has CDR1 SGHRS and CDR2 YFSETQ. The CDR3 consists of 16 residues. J gave up 6 bases and V 3 bases, and 11 bases lay outside the gene matches. CDR3 sequence: CASSSPMAGGPDTQYF. The CDR3 DNA reads TGCGCCAGCAGCTCCCCGATGGCGGGGGGGCCGGATACGCAGTATTTT.

CDR3 loop: CAISESEDSPLNSYNEQFF. For the CDR3, the DNA is TGTGCCATCAGTGAGTCGGAGGACAGCCCTCTGAACTCCTACAATGAGCAGTTCTTC. This chain connects TRBV10-3 to TRBJ2-1; a possible D gene is TRBD1 (6 bases). The V gene lost 0 bases and the J gene lost 0 bases, with 18 bases spanning the gap. The CDR3 totals 19 residues. Germline CDR1 ENHRY, CDR2 SYGVKD.

This rearrangement joins TRBV19 to TRBJ1-5; 12 bases are a match to TRBD1. This CDR3 region has 14 residues. The V segment lost 10 bases and the J segment 6 bases; nucleotides outside the gene matches: 7. CDR1 LNHDA and CDR2 SQIVND come from the germline V gene (reference sequence). This CDR3 is CATARDRGLQPQHF. DNA of the CDR3: TGTGCCACCGCCCGGGACAGGGGGCTTCAGCCCCAGCATTTT.

The chain carries TRBV6-5 and TRBJ1-2; tentative D call: TRBD1 (6 bases). Deletions cut 6 bases from V and 2 bases from J, with 13 bases between. The CDR3 consists of 14 residues. Germline V gives CDR1 MNHEY, CDR2 SVGAGI. The CDR3, as DNA: TGTGCCAGCAGAGACCCTAGGGGGAACTATGGCTACACCTTC. Its protein product is CASRDPRGNYGYTF.

This clone was seen once. This chain connects TRBV7-3 to TRBJ1-1; no definite D call. CDR3 length equals 15 residues. In germline, CDR1 is SGHTA, CDR2 FQGTGA. Trimming left V 4 bases short and J 4 bases short, with 16 bases between. CDR3 DNA sequence: TGTGCCAGCAGCTCCCTCCACTGGGAGGGCACTGAAGCTTTCTTT. It codes for CASSSLHWEGTEAFF.

V gene TRBV6-6 combines with J gene TRBJ2-7, with TRBD1 matching over 7 bases. CDR1 is MNHNY and CDR2 is SVGAGI in the germline V gene (reference sequence). Germline trimming cut 6 bases from V and 2 bases from J; bases unmatched to any gene: 4. CDR3 size: 13 residues. CDR3 sequence reads: CASRPGTAYEQYF. The CDR3 DNA sequence: TGTGCCAGCAGGCCCGGGACAGCCTACGAGCAGTACTTC.

This chain connects TRBV6-5 to TRBJ1-5; a possible D gene is TRBD1 (6 bases). The V gene lost 0 bases and the J gene lost 3 bases, with 9 bases spanning the gap. Germline CDR1 and CDR2: MNHEY and SVGAGI. The CDR3 length is 15 residues. The CDR3 bases are TGTGCCAGCAGTTACTCCAGGACAGACAATCAGCCCCAGCATTTT. Translation gives CASSYSRTDNQPQHF.

A few counts support this clone. This chain connects TRBV4-2 to TRBJ2-7; 7 positions agree with TRBD1. The CDR3 contains 13 residues. With 4 bases clipped from V and 4 bases from J, the junction kept 4 bases outside the gene matches. Germline lookup yields CDR1 LGHNA and CDR2 YNFKEQ. The CDR3 bases are TGTGCCAGCAGCCTACAGGGGAGATACGAGCAGTACTTC. Residues: CASSLQGRYEQYF.

The chain has TRBV2 and TRBJ1-2, with no clear D. Germline V gene sequence: CDR1 SNHLY, CDR2 FYNNEI. V was cut by 8 bases and J by 1 base, with 8 bases left in between. CDR3 length equals 12 residues. As DNA, the CDR3 is TGTGCCAGCGCCGGGAGTAACTATGGCTACACCTTC. Its translation is CASAGSNYGYTF.

For the CDR3, the DNA is TGTGCCATCGCTCAGGGGCAGTGGGAGACCCAGTACTTC. Its protein is CAIAQGQWETQYF. This chain uses TRBV7-9 with TRBJ2-5; tentatively, D is TRBD1 (6 bases). This CDR3 has 13 residues. The germline gives CDR1 SEHNR, CDR2 FQNEAQ (reference sequence). V was cut by 10 bases and J by 5 bases, with 17 bases left in between. Supplemented by reference TRBV7-9 and TRBJ2-5, the full variable domain reads DTGVSQNPRHKITKRGQNVTFRCDPISEHNRLYWYRQTLGQGPEFLTYFQNEAQLEKSRLLSDRFSAERPKGSFSTLEIQRTEQGDSAMYLCAIAQGQWETQYFGPGTRLLVL.

This chain connects TRBV28 to TRBJ2-2, with D maybe TRBD1 (6 bases). Trimming pared 10 bases from V and 7 bases from J, leaving 19 bases between. The CDR3 is 14 amino acids. Germline values: CDR1 MDHEN, CDR2 SYDVKM. CDR3 in DNA: TGTGCCATCAAGCGGACCACAGGGATCGGGGAGCTGTTTTTT. Its translation: CAIKRTTGIGELFF.

The chain recombines TRBV28 with TRBJ1-1; D ambiguous. The V gene's germline CDR1 is MDHEN and CDR2 SYDVKM. Trimming cost V 6 bases and J 5 bases, with 13 bases left between them. This CDR3 has 13 residues. The CDR3 spells CASRLSLWTEAFF. Here the CDR3 DNA reads TGTGCCAGCAGACTCTCTCTTTGGACTGAAGCTTTCTTT.

The chain joins TRBV2 to TRBJ1-2, with D possibly matching TRBD1 (6 bases). The CDR3 extends over 13 amino acids. Per germline, CDR1 SNHLY and CDR2 FYNNEI. V was pared by 6 bases and J by 8 bases, with 16 bases between. The CDR3 spells CASRQGILGGYTF. CDR3 DNA: TGTGCCAGCAGGCAGGGGATCCTTGGGGGCTACACCTTC.